Described below is a single T cell receptor beta chain sequence and its context. The antigen is unknown. This sample was taken from a study of cytomegalovirus exposure and HLA in healthy donors. Study-level background: Out of 150 million to 200 million T cells, an earlier analysis found roughly 100 million unique TCR beta sequences in total.

Primers for the PCR totalled 60 Vbeta and 13 Jbeta. This table comes from immunoSEQ multiplex PCR, and its TCRdb copy is limited to in-frame clones, with some not included. The profile shows approximately 170,000 clones, roughly 72% of them singletons. Whole-study findings and limits: In an earlier analysis, in approximately 570 donors, most V segments appeared productive either ~87% or ~30% of the time.

The TCR sequence derives from a middle-aged woman in good health and CMV-seronegative. The sample comprised PBMCs.

The CDR3, as DNA: TGTGCCAGCAGTTACAGGGACGAGCAGTACTTC. Translation: CASSYRDEQYF. The rearrangement joins TRBV28 to TRBJ2-7; tentatively, D is TRBD1 (6 bases). Trimming took 4 bases from V and 5 from J, leaving 6 bases between them. This CDR3 is 11 amino acids long. The V gene's germline CDR1 is MDHEN and CDR2 SYDVKM.